This T cell receptor beta chain emerged from a study of long-term antiretroviral therapy in people with HIV. Each donor had at least one pre-ART and at least two post-ART PBMC samples. Study-wide points: Neither ART adherence, viral resistance nor therapy changes were documented. Regardless of time point, clones expanded before ART dominated the repertoire. Despite increasing after ART, diversity remained lower than that of transplant donor controls.

Details on this clone: Antigen unknown.

Version v3.0 of the immunoSEQ assay ran at survey level. Libraries were prepared by immunoSEQ multiplex PCR; TCRdb keeps only in-frame clonotypes and omits some of them. Here the sample spans tens of thousands of clones, 75% to 95% being singletons. V shed 1 base, J shed 4 bases, and the junction held 3 bases outside the gene matches. Germline V lookup: CDR1 SGHAT, CDR2 FQNNGV. The CDR3 runs to 15 residues. The chain joins TRBV11-2 to TRBJ1-1; 10 bases fit TRBD1. Sequenced material: unsorted PBMCs, taken just over 5 years after starting antiretroviral therapy. The clonotype originates from a woman aged 40 to 50 with HIV. For the CDR3, the DNA is TGTGCCAGCAGCTTAGGCGGACAGGGGGGCACTGAAGCTTTCTTT. This sequence encodes CASSLGGQGGTEAFF.